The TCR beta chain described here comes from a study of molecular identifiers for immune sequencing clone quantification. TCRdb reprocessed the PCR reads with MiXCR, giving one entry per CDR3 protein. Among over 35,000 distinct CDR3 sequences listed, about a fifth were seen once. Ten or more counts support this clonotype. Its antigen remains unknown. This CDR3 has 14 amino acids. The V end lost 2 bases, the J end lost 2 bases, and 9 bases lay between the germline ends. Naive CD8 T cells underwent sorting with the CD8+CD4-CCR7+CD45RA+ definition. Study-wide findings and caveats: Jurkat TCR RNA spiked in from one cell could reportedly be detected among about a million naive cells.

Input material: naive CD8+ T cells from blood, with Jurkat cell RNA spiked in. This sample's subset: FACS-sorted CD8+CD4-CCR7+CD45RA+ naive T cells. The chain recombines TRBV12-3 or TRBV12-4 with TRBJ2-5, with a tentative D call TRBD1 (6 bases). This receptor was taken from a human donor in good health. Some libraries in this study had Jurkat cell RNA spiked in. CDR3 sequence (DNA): TGTGCCAGCAGTTTATTACAGGGACAAGAGACCCAGTACTTC. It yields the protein CASSLLQGQETQYF.